A single T cell receptor beta chain is shown here with its context. Antigen unknown. This sample is drawn from a study of post-analysis software for immune sequencing data. Overall study: Multiple sclerosis in the patients followed relapsing-remitting, secondary progressive and progressive-relapsing courses.

Germline V gene lookup returns CDR1 MNHEY and CDR2 SVGAGI. The CDR3 runs 16 residues. V was pared by 5 bases and J by 5 bases, with 9 bases of the junction left unmatched. cDNA libraries of TCR beta carried unique molecular identifiers. Input amounts of 1 to 10 million T cells were used. These gave 500,000 or so cDNA molecules, so each molecule approximated one T cell. TCRdb re-called the PCR reads through MiXCR, storing one row per CDR3 protein. The sample comprises 350,000 to 500,000 distinct CDR3 sequences, 30% to 45% of which are singletons, and 7.6% rests with the top ten. Study outcomes and limitations: In patients, five or six TRBV segments were more frequent than in controls, with TRBV5-6, TRBV5-1 and TRBV20-1 among them.

The specimen was blood. The source of this sequence is a girl aged 2-10 years with multiple sclerosis. The chain recombines TRBV6-5 with TRBJ2-1, with TRBD2 matching 10 bases. CDR3 in DNA: TGTGCCAGCAGTCGGGATAGCGGGGGGCCCCACAATGAGCAGTTCTTC. It is translated as CASSRDSGGPHNEQFF.